The 5 T cell receptor beta chains below come from one sample, sequenced in a study of OX40 agonist ivuxolimab in advanced cancers. Clones were read by immunoSEQ multiplex PCR, and TCRdb kept only the in-frame ones, dropping some. This table holds tens of thousands of clones, about nine tenths found once. The sample consisted of CD4+ or CD8+ T cells sorted from blood, taken in a trial of the OX40 agonist ivuxolimab. Receptors were obtained from an adult with an advanced solid tumor such as melanoma, head and neck, liver or kidney cancer.

The gene calls are TRBV27 and TRBJ2-7; D may match TRBD1 or TRBD2 (5 bases each). V gave up 2 bases and J gave up 2 bases, with 13 bases separating them. Germline loops: CDR1 MNHEY, CDR2 SMNVEV (reference sequence). The CDR3 spans 15 residues. CDR3 DNA: TGTGCCAGCAGTTTAGCAGGGACCCTCCCCTACGAGCAGTACTTC. It is translated as CASSLAGTLPYEQYF.

The gene calls are TRBV4-1 and TRBJ2-7; D might be TRBD2 (7 bases). Deletions cut 0 bases from V and 6 bases from J, with 12 bases between. The CDR3 loop spans 14 amino acids. CDR1 and CDR2 (germline): MGHRA, YSYEKL. The CDR3 loop reads CASSQDRGGPEQYF. The CDR3 coding sequence is TGCGCCAGCAGCCAAGATCGCGGGGGCCCCGAGCAGTACTTC.

This chain connects TRBV29-1 to TRBJ1-2, with TRBD1 matching over 10 bases. From germline, CDR1 is SQVTM and CDR2 ANQGSEA. The CDR3 sequence is 12 residues long. The V segment lost 6 bases and the J segment 5 bases; nucleotides outside the gene matches: 3. In DNA form, the CDR3 reads TGCAGCGTGGGACAGGGGCCATATGGCTACACCTTC. It yields the protein CSVGQGPYGYTF.

In its sample, this clone was seen once. This chain uses TRBV6-6 with TRBJ2-7, with 9 nucleotides matching TRBD1. The CDR3 extends over 13 amino acids. Germline-derived CDR1 and CDR2 are MNHNY and SVGAGI (reference sequence). J gave up 7 bases and V 11 bases, and 12 bases lay outside the gene matches. The CDR3 loop reads CAARNRGRGEQYF. For the CDR3, the DNA is TGTGCCGCCCGAAACAGGGGGCGAGGGGAGCAGTACTTC.

V and J are TRBV7-9 and TRBJ2-6, with TRBD2 identical over 12 bases. In germline, CDR1 is SEHNR, CDR2 FQNEAQ (reference sequence). The ends lost 5 bases at V and 1 base at J; junction bases unmatched: 3. This CDR3 has 17 amino acids. CDR3 nucleotides: TGTGCCAGCAGCACACTAGCGGGGGGATCTGGGGCCAACGTCCTGACTTTC. Translation: CASSTLAGGSGANVLTF.